The table lists the clone carrying this T cell receptor beta chain with a few counts. The antigen is undetermined. Germline V CDR1 and CDR2: ENHRY, SYGVKD. Trimming removed 0 bases from V and 4 bases from J, with 7 bases in between. The CDR3 loop spans 13 amino acids. The sample is drawn from a study of T and B cells in COVID-19 patients. Turning to the study itself: Blood was sampled from COVID-19 patients who were either actively infected or recovered. Of approximately 19 active-infection patients, more than nine were critically ill with mechanical ventilation or extracorporeal membrane oxygenation.

BIOMED2 TRB-A/B primer pools were used in multiplex TRB PCR. MiXCR, applied by TCRdb to the multiplex PCR reads, yields one record per CDR3 protein. The sample consists of around 25,000 distinct CDR3 sequences, around a third of them appearing once. Whole-study results and caveats: In COVID-19 patients, T cell receptor beta variable and joining gene use was reportedly strongly skewed. Active COVID-19 showed highly clonal TRB repertoires; recovery showed diversity and richness above healthy donors.

Blood genomic DNA input for TRB amplification was about 240-550 ng. The receptor comes from a human donor who had recovered from COVID-19. The rearrangement joins TRBV10-3 to TRBJ2-7; the D is unclear. Sequencing was performed on blood. DNA for the CDR3: TGTGCCATCAGTGAGTCGACGGGTTACGAGCAGTACTTC. Translating it yields CAISESTGYEQYF.